This entry lists 14 T cell receptor beta chains sequenced from one sample in a study of T cell responses to AZD1222 COVID-19 vaccine. Assay: immunoSEQ multiplex PCR; the TCRdb copy retains only in-frame clones and omits some. The sample consists of 180,000 or so clones, 92% of them appearing once. Sequences were derived from peripheral blood, sampled 28 days after the second AZD1222 dose. These receptors were collected from an adult who received the AZD1222 COVID-19 vaccine.

This chain connects TRBV7-9 to TRBJ1-4; possibly TRBD1 for D (5 bases). The CDR3 has 15 residues. V was clipped by 5 bases and J by 1 base, with 11 bases between them. Looked up from germline, CDR1 is SEHNR and CDR2 is FQNEAQ (reference sequence). CDR3 residues: CASSRAQGTNEKLFF. The CDR3 region has the DNA TGTGCCAGCAGCCGCGCCCAGGGAACTAATGAAAAACTGTTTTTT.

The rearrangement links TRBV6-5 to TRBJ2-1, with 7 nucleotides matching TRBD2. The CDR3 is 13 amino acids. Germline V gene sequence: CDR1 MNHEY, CDR2 SVGAGI. Losses at the gene ends were 11 bases for V and 3 bases for J; bases not matched to a gene: 7. This CDR3 is CASELADYNEQFF. CDR3 sequence (DNA): TGTGCCTCGGAGCTAGCGGACTACAATGAGCAGTTCTTC.

This rearrangement joins TRBV6-5 to TRBJ1-6; D remains unclear. Germline V gene sequence: CDR1 MNHEY, CDR2 SVGAGI. The CDR3 loop spans 16 amino acids. The germline V and J ends were trimmed by 4 bases and 1 base, with 11 bases remaining between them. The CDR3 sequence is CASSLKAISYNSPLHF. CDR3 in DNA: TGTGCCAGCAGTTTAAAGGCGATTTCCTATAATTCACCCCTCCACTTT.

The chain employs TRBV30 and TRBJ1-2; no reliable D call. Germline CDR1 is GTSNPN and CDR2 is SVGIG (reference sequence). This CDR3 has 13 residues. V lost 0 bases, J lost 8 bases, and 13 bases lay in between. The CDR3 DNA follows: TGTGCCTGGAGTGTAGGCCCCCCGGGGGGCTACACCTTC. This gives the protein CAWSVGPPGGYTF.

The rearrangement joins TRBV29-1 to TRBJ1-2; 7 bases agree with TRBD1. CDR1 is SQVTM and CDR2 is ANQGSEA in the germline V gene. This CDR3 has 13 amino acids. V gave up 6 bases and J gave up 5 bases; unmatched junction bases: 9. The CDR3 here is CSVVQGPGYGYTF. For the CDR3, the DNA is TGCAGCGTCGTACAGGGGCCTGGTTATGGCTACACCTTC.

The chain carries TRBV7-2 and TRBJ1-5; D is uncertain. CDR3 size: 15 residues. Trimming removed 1 base at V and 6 bases at J, with 13 bases between. CDR1 SGHTA and CDR2 FQGNSA come from the germline V gene. CDR3 nucleotides: TGTGCCAGCAGCTTAGGTGGGCAGCCTGCTCAGCCCCAGCATTTT. It codes for CASSLGGQPAQPQHF. Looking up the rest from reference TRBV7-2 and TRBJ1-5 gives the full variable domain: GAGVSQSPSNKVTEKGKDVELRCDPISGHTALYWYRQSLGQGLEFLIYFQGNSAPDKSGLPSDRFSAERTGGSVSTLTIQRTQQEDSAVYLCASSLGGQPAQPQHFGDGTRLSIL.

This chain uses TRBV7-2 with TRBJ2-4; tentative D call: TRBD2 (7 bases). This CDR3 is built from 15 residues. CDR1 SGHTA and CDR2 FQGNSA come from the germline V gene. V was cut by 4 bases and J by 9 bases, with 19 bases left in between. DNA for the CDR3: TGTGCCAGCAGCTCGGGGGGCGGGACCTACGGCATTCAGTACTTC. Residues: CASSSGGGTYGIQYF. The complete variable domain, with remaining parts taken from reference TRBV7-2 and TRBJ2-4, reads GAGVSQSPSNKVTEKGKDVELRCDPISGHTALYWYRQSLGQGLEFLIYFQGNSAPDKSGLPSDRFSAERTGGSVSTLTIQRTQQEDSAVYLCASSSGGGTYGIQYFGAGTRLSVL.

This chain joins TRBV19 and TRBJ2-7; D uncertain. Germline CDR1 reads LNHDA; CDR2 reads SQIVND (reference sequence). The ends were cut back, 5 bases at V and 0 bases at J, with 11 bases in the middle. CDR3 length equals 14 residues. The CDR3 reads CASSEQMSSYEQYF. CDR3 DNA sequence: TGTGCCAGTAGTGAACAGATGAGCTCCTACGAGCAGTACTTC. The full variable domain, rest sourced from reference TRBV19 and TRBJ2-7, is DGGITQSPKYLFRKEGQNVTLSCEQNLNHDAMYWYRQDPGQGLRLIYYSQIVNDFQKGDIAEGYSVSREKKESFPLTVTSAQKNPTAFYLCASSEQMSSYEQYFGPGTRLTVT.

The gene calls are TRBV24-1 and TRBJ2-3; D is unclear. Germline values: CDR1 KGHDR, CDR2 SFDVKD. V lost 1 base and J 1 base, leaving 11 bases between the germline ends. This CDR3 contains 16 residues. DNA of the CDR3: TGTGCCACCAGTGATTTCGGTGAGTTAGGCACAGATACGCAGTATTTT. Its translation: CATSDFGELGTDTQYF.

The chain recombines TRBV4-2 with TRBJ2-1, with 9 bases identical to TRBD2. J was trimmed by 5 bases and V by 1 base; bases with no gene match: 3. The germline CDR1 and CDR2 sequences are LGHNA and YNFKEQ. The CDR3 is 15 residues long. CDR3 loop: CASSQVASGNNEQFF. The CDR3 DNA reads as TGTGCCAGCAGCCAAGTGGCTAGCGGGAACAATGAGCAGTTCTTC.

In this sample, this clone turned up once. J is TRBJ1-3 and V is TRBV11-2; D is unresolved. Germline CDR1 reads SGHAT; CDR2 reads FQNNGV. This CDR3 spans 16 amino acids. V lost 0 bases, J lost 4 bases, and 13 bases lay in between. CDR3 sequence (DNA): TGTGCCAGCAGCTTAGATGAAGTCGGACCCGGAAACACCATATATTTT. Translated: CASSLDEVGPGNTIYF.

The rearrangement uses TRBV27 and TRBJ2-1; TRBD2 aligns across 11 bases. This CDR3 has 15 amino acids. Unmatched junction bases numbered 4, after V lost 6 bases and J lost 3 bases. CDR1 and CDR2 from the germline V gene are MNHEY and SMNVEV (reference sequence). CDR3 in DNA: TGTGCCAGCAGGACCGGGACTAGCGGCTACAATGAGCAGTTCTTC. This gives the protein CASRTGTSGYNEQFF.

The chain has TRBV7-9 and TRBJ2-4, with D unresolved. Germline CDR1 SEHNR, CDR2 FQNEAQ (reference sequence). The CDR3 length is 18 residues. Deletions cut 1 base from V and 0 bases from J, with 16 bases between. The CDR3 loop is CASSLGTQEGLAKNIQYF. The CDR3 DNA follows: TGTGCCAGCAGCTTAGGGACGCAAGAAGGGTTAGCCAAAAACATTCAGTACTTC.

This clone is a singleton in its sample. The V call is TRBV7-6, the J call TRBJ1-5; D gene unclear. V was clipped by 5 bases and J by 1 base, with 6 bases between them. The CDR3 has 13 residues. The germline V gene has CDR1 SGHVS and CDR2 FNYEAQ. Here the CDR3 reads CASSVGSNQPQHF. In DNA, the CDR3 is TGTGCCAGCAGCGTCGGGAGCAATCAGCCCCAGCATTTT.